The following is a T cell receptor beta chain sequence with its context. The data were taken from a study of T-cell memory formation after mild COVID-19. TCRdb passed the 5' RACE reads through MiXCR, listing each CDR3 protein once. This sample carries under 650,000 distinct CDR3 sequences, 18% of them seen once, and the ten largest clones take more than 10%. CDR1 and CDR2 (germline): GTSNPN, SVGIG (reference sequence). V was shortened by 2 bases and J by 0 bases, with 8 bases between the two germline ends. The length of the CDR3 is 13 residues. The sample consisted of PBMCs or a T cell subset sorted from them (not recorded which). The chain carries TRBV30 and TRBJ2-7; tentative D call: TRBD1 (5 bases). The clonotype was recovered from an adult woman who had mild COVID-19 (a few samples of this study predate the infection). Cell type and time point are not known. The DNA of the CDR3 is TGTGCCTGGAGTACAGGCCTCTCCTACGAGCAGTACTTC. Encoded protein: CAWSTGLSYEQYF.